The clone carrying this T cell receptor beta chain has more than one count but fewer than ten. The data are from a study of cytotoxic CD8 clonotypes in ibrutinib-treated CLL. Study context: The patients comprised approximately ten relapsed/refractory and around 14 treatment-naive cases, roughly 18 IGHV unmutated. Once treatment had gone on for a median of around eleven months, range 6 to 36, response samples were drawn.

Investigators sought sequencing depths of between 1 in 200,000 and 1 in 1 million T cells. Libraries were prepared by immunoSEQ multiplex PCR; TCRdb keeps only in-frame clonotypes and omits some of them. The table records some 200,000 clones, roughly 72% of them present only once. This TCR derives from a human donor with chronic lymphocytic leukemia. Sample: PBMCs, taken after 24 months of ibrutinib treatment.

The CDR3 region is CASSVGPGVTQYF. The CDR3 DNA is TGTGCCAGCAGTGTCGGGCCGGGGGTGACCCAGTACTTC. V is TRBV2 and J is TRBJ2-5; D perhaps matches TRBD2 (6 bases). CDR3 length equals 13 residues. Per the germline V gene, CDR1 is SNHLY and CDR2 is FYNNEI. With 4 bases removed from V and 7 bases from J, the gap between germline ends came to 13 bases.